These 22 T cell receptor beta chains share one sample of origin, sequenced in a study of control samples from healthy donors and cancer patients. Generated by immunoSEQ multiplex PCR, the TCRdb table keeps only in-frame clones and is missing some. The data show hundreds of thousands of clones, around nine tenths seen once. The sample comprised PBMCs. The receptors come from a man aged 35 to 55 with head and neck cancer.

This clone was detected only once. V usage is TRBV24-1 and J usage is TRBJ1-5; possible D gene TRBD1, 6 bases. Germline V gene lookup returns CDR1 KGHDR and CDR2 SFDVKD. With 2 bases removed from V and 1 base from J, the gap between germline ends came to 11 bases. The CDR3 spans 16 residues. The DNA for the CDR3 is TGTGCCACCAGTGATTCCCAGGGGCTGAGCAATCAGCCCCAGCATTTT. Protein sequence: CATSDSQGLSNQPQHF.

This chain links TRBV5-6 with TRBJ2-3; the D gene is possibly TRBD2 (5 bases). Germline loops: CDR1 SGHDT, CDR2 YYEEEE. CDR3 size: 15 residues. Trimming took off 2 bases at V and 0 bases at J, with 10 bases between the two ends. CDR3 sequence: CASSFGVSSTDTQYF. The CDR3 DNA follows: TGTGCCAGCAGCTTCGGGGTTTCTAGCACAGATACGCAGTATTTT.

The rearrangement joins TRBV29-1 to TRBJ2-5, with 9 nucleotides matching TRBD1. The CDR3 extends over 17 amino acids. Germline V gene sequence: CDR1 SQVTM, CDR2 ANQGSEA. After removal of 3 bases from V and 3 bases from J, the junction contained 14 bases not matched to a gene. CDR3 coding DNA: TGCAGCGTTGATCTTTTAGGGCGACAGGGGGGAAAAGAGACCCAGTACTTC. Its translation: CSVDLLGRQGGKETQYF.

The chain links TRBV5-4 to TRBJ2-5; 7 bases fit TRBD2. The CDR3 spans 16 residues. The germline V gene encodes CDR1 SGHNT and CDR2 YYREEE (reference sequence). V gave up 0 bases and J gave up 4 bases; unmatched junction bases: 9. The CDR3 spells CASSLARSGGLETQYF. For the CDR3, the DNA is TGTGCCAGCAGCTTGGCCAGGTCGGGAGGTTTAGAGACCCAGTACTTC.

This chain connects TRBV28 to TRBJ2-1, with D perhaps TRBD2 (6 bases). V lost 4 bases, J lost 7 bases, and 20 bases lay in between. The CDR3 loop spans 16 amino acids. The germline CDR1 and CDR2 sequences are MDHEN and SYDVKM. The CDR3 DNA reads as TGTGCCAGCAGTTCAGTGGCTCTAGCGAGATGGAATGAGCAGTTCTTC. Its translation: CASSSVALARWNEQFF.

CDR3 in DNA: TGTGCCAGCAGCGGTACAGGGAGGGTGTATGGCTACACCTTC. It translates to CASSGTGRVYGYTF. The V call is TRBV28, the J call TRBJ1-2; a weak D match, TRBD1 (6 bases). Germline lookup yields CDR1 MDHEN and CDR2 SYDVKM. This CDR3 comprises 14 residues. V was cut by 6 bases and J by 5 bases, with 16 bases left in between.

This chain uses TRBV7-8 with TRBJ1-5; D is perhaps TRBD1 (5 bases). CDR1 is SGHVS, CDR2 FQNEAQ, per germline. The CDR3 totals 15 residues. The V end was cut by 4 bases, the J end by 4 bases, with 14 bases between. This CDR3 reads CASSWNEGLNQPQHF. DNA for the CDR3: TGTGCCAGCAGCTGGAACGAGGGGCTGAATCAGCCCCAGCATTTT.

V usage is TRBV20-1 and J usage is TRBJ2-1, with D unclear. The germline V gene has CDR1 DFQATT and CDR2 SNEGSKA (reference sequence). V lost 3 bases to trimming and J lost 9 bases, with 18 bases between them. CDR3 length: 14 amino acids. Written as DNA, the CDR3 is TGCAGTGCTAGTAGCAGAGACAAAGGCTCTGAGCAGTTCTTC. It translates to CSASSRDKGSEQFF.

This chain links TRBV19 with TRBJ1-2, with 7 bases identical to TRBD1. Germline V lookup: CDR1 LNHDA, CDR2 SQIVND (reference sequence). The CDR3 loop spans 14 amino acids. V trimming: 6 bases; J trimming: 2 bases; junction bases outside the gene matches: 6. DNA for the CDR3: TGTGCCAGTAGAATACAGGGGAGGAACTATGGCTACACCTTC. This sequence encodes CASRIQGRNYGYTF.

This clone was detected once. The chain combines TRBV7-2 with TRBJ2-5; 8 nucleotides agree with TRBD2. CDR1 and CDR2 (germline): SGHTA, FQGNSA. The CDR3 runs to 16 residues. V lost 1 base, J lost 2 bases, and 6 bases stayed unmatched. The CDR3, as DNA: TGTGCCAGCAGCTTAGGCCCGGGGGGGCGGCAAGAGACCCAGTACTTC. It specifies CASSLGPGGRQETQYF.

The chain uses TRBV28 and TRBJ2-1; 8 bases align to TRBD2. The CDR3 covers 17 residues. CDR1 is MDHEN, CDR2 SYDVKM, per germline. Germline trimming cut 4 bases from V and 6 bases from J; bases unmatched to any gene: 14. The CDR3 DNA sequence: TGTGCCAGCAGTTATCTTACCGGGGGGGAGAGGTCCAATGAGCAGTTCTTC. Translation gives CASSYLTGGERSNEQFF.

CDR3 nucleotide sequence: TGTGCCAGCAGTTTACTCTGGGGGGAGGTTAACTATGGCTACACCTTC. Translating gives CASSLLWGEVNYGYTF. The chain employs TRBV28 and TRBJ1-2; perhaps TRBD1 as D (5 bases). V gave up 2 bases and J gave up 1 base, with 14 bases separating them. In germline, CDR1 is MDHEN, CDR2 SYDVKM. The CDR3 has 16 residues.

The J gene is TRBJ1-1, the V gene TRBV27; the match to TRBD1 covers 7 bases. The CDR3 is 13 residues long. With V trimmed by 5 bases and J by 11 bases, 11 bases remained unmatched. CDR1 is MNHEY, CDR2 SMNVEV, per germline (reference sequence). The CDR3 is CASSGTAHGVAFF. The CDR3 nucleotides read TGTGCCAGCAGTGGGACAGCCCATGGGGTGGCTTTCTTT.

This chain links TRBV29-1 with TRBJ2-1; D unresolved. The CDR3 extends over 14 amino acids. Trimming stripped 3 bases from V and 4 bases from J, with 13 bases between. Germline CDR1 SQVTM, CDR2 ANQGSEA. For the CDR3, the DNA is TGCAGCGTTGAGAAACAGCGTCTTTACAATGAGCAGTTCTTC. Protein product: CSVEKQRLYNEQFF.

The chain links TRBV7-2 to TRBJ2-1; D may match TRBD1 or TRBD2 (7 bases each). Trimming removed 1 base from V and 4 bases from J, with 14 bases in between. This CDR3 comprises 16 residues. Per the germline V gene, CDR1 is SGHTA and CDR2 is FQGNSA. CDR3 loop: CASSLEAGGAYNEQFF. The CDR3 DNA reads TGTGCCAGCAGCTTAGAAGCAGGGGGGGCTTACAATGAGCAGTTCTTC.

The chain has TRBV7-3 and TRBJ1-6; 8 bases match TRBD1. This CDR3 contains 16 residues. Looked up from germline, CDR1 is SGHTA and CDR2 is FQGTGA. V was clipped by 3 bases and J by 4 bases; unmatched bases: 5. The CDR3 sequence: CASSLTGQGYNSPLHF. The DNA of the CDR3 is TGTGCCAGCAGCTTGACCGGACAGGGATATAATTCACCCCTCCACTTT.

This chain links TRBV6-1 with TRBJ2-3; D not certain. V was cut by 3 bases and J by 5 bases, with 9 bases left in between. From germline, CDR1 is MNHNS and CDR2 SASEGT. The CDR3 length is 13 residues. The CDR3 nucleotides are TGTGCCAGCAGTGAGGGAAAGGGAGATACGCAGTATTTT. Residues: CASSEGKGDTQYF.

CDR3 residues: CASSSQAGQPQHF. The CDR3 DNA sequence: TGTGCCAGCAGCTCCCAGGCCGGACAGCCCCAGCATTTT. The chain is built from TRBV4-2 and TRBJ1-5; no clear D. The germline V gene has CDR1 LGHNA and CDR2 YNFKEQ. The ends were cut back, 5 bases at V and 7 bases at J, with 12 bases in the middle. The CDR3 is made up of 13 amino acids.

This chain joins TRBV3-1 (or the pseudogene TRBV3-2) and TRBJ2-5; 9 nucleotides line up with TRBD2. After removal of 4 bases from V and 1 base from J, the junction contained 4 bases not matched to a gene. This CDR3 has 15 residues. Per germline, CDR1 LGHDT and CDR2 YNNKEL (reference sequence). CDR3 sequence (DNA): TGTGCCAGCAGCCGAAGTAGCGGGAGCCAAGAGACCCAGTACTTC. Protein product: CASSRSSGSQETQYF.

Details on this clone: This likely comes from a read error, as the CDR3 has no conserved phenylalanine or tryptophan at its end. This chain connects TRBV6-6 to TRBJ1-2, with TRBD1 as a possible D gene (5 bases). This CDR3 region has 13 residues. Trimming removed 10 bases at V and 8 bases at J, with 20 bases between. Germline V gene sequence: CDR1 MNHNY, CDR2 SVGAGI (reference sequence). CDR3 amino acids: CATEWTSDGGYTL. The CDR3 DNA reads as TGTGCCACCGAGTGGACATCCGATGGCGGCTACACCCTC.

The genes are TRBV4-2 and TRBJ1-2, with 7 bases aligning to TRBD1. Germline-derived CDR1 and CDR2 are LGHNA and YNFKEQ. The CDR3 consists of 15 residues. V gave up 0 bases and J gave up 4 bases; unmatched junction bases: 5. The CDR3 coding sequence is TGTGCCAGCAGCCAAGAAGACAGGGCGATCTATGGCTACACCTTC. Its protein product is CASSQEDRAIYGYTF.

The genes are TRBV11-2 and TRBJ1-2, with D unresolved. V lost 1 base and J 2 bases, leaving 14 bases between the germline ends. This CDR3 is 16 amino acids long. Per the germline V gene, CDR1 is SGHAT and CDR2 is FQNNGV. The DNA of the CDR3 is TGTGCCAGCAGCTTAGTTGTCGCGGCCGCAAACTATGGCTACACCTTC. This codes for CASSLVVAAANYGYTF. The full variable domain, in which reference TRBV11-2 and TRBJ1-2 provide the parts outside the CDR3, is EAGVAQSPRYKIIEKRQSVAFWCNPISGHATLYWYQQILGQGPKLLIQFQNNGVVDDSQLPKDRFSAERLKGVDSTLKIQPAKLEDSAVYLCASSLVVAAANYGYTFGSGTRLTVV.